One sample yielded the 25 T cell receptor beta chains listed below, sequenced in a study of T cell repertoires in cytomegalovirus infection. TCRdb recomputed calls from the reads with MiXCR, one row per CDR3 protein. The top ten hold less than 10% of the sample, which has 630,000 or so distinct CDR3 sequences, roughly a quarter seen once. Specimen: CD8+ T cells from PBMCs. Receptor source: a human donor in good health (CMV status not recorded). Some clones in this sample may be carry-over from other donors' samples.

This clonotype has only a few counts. The CDR3 nucleotides are TGTGCCAGCAGCTCAGCGCCACTCTACGAGCAGTACTTC. Encoded protein: CASSSAPLYEQYF. The chain is built from TRBV7-6 and TRBJ2-7; D gene uncertain. Germline V gene lookup returns CDR1 SGHVS and CDR2 FNYEAQ. V lost 4 bases, J lost 3 bases, and 10 bases lay in between. The CDR3 is 13 amino acids. The variable domain in full, with the rest retrieved from reference TRBV7-6 and TRBJ2-7, is GAGVSQSPRYKVTKRGQDVALRCDPISGHVSLYWYRQALGQGPEFLTYFNYEAQQDKSGLPNDRFSAERPEGSISTLTIQRTEQRDSAMYRCASSSAPLYEQYFGPGTRLTVT.

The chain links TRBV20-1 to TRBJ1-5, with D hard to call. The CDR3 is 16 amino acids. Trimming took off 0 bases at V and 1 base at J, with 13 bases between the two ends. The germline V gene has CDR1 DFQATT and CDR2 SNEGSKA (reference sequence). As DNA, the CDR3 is TGCAGTGCTAGAGATCTAGGGCAGGAGAGCAATCAGCCCCAGCATTTT. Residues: CSARDLGQESNQPQHF.

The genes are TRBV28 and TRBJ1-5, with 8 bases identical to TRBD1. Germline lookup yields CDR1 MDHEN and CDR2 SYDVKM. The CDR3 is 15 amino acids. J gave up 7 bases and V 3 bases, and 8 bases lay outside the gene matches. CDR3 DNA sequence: TGTGCCAGCAGTTTGGCACAGGGGGGGGGACAGCCCCAGCATTTT. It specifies CASSLAQGGGQPQHF.

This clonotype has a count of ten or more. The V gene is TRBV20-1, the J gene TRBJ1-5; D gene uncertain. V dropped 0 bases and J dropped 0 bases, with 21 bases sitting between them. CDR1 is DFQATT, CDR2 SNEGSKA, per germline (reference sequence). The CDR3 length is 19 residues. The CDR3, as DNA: TGCAGTGCTAGAGACCTAATTCAGGTTCACCCCGATAGCAATCAGCCCCAGCATTTT. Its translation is CSARDLIQVHPDSNQPQHF.

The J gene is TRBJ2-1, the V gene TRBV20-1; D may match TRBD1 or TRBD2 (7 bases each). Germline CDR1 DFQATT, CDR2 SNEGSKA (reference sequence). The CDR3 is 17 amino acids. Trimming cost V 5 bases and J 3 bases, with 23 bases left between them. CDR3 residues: CSAPASGGGVIYNEQFF. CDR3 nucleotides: TGCAGTGCTCCCGCCTCAGGGGGGGGGGTAATCTACAATGAGCAGTTCTTC.

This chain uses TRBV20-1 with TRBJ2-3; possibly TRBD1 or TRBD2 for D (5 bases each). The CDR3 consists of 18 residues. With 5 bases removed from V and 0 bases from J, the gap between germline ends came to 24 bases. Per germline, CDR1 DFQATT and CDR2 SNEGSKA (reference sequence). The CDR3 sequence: CSAESLTRGATSTDTQYF. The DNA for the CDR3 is TGCAGTGCTGAAAGCCTAACTAGGGGTGCGACTAGCACAGATACGCAGTATTTT.

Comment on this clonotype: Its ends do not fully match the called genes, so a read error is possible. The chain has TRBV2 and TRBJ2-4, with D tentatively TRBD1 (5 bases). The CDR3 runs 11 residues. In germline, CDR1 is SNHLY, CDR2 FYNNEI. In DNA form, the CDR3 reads TGTGTCAGCCTAAGGGGTATCATTCAGTACTTC. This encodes CVSLRGIIQYF.

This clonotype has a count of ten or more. The CDR3 bases are TGTGCCAGCAGCCCCGGACGTATCTATGGCTACACCTTC. Translating gives CASSPGRIYGYTF. This chain links TRBV7-9 with TRBJ1-2; no firm D call. The CDR3 sequence is 13 residues long. V was pared by 5 bases and J by 4 bases, with 11 bases between. Looked up from germline, CDR1 is SEHNR and CDR2 is FQNEAQ (reference sequence).

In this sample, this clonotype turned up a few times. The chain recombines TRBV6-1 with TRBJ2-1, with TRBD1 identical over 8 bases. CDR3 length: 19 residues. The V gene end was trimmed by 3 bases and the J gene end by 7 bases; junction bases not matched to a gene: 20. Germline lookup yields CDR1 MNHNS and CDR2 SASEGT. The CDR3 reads CASSDPPTADRGLVNEQFF. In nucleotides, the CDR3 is TGTGCCAGCAGTGACCCCCCTACCGCAGACAGGGGCTTGGTTAATGAGCAGTTCTTC.

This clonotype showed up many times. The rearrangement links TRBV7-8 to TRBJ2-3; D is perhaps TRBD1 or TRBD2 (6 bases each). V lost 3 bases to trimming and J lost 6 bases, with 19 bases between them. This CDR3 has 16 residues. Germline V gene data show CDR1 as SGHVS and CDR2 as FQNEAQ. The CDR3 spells CASSFIGPGAEDTQYF. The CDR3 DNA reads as TGTGCCAGCAGCTTCATTGGGCCGGGGGCCGAGGATACGCAGTATTTT.

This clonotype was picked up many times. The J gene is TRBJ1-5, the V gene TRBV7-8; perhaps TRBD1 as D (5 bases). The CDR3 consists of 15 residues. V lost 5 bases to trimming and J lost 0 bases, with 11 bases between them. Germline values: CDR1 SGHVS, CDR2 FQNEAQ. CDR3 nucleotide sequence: TGTGCCAGCAGCCGGGACGTAAATAGCAATCAGCCCCAGCATTTT. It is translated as CASSRDVNSNQPQHF.

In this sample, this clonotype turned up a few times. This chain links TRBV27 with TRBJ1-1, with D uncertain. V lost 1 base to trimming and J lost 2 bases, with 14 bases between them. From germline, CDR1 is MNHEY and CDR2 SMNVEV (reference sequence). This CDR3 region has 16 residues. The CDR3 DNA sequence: TGTGCCAGCAGTTTATTAGGTACCGAGGACAACACTGAAGCTTTCTTT. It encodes CASSLLGTEDNTEAFF.

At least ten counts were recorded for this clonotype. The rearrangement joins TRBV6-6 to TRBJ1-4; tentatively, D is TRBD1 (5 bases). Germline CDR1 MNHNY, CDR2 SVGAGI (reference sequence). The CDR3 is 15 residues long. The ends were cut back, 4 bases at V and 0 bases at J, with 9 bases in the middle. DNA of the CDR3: TGTGCCAGCAGTTTCGACAGATCAACTAATGAAAAACTGTTTTTT. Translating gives CASSFDRSTNEKLFF.

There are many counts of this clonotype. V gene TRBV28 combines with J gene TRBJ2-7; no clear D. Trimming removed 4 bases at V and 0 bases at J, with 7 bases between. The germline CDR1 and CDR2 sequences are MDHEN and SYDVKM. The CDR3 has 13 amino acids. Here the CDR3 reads CASSSGTSYEQYV. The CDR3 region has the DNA TGTGCCAGCAGTTCCGGCACCTCCTACGAGCAGTACGTC.

The CDR3 here is CASSASPGLAGLSDTQYF. The CDR3 bases are TGTGCCAGCAGTGCCTCCCCGGGACTAGCGGGGCTTTCAGATACGCAGTATTTT. The rearrangement joins TRBV27 to TRBJ2-3; 13 positions match TRBD2. J gave up 4 bases and V 5 bases, and 12 bases lay outside the gene matches. The germline V gene has CDR1 MNHEY and CDR2 SMNVEV (reference sequence). This CDR3 has 18 residues.

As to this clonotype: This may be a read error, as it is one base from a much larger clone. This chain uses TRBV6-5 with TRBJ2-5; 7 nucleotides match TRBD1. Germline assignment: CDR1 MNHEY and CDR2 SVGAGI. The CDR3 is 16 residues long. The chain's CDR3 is CTSSPGTASQQETQYF. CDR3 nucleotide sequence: TGTACCAGCAGTCCCGGGACAGCCTCCCAGCAAGAGACCCAGTACTTC.

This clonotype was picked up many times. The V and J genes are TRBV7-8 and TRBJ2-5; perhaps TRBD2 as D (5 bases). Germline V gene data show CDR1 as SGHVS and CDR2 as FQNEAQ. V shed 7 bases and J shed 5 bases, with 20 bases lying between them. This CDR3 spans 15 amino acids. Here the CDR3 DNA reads TGTGCCAGCAACCTACGAGGGCTAAATGAGGAGACCCAGTACTTC. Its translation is CASNLRGLNEETQYF.

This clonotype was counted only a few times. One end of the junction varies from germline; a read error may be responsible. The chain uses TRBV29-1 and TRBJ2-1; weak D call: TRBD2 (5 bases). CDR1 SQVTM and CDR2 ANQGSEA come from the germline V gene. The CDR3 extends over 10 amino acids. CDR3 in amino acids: CSVRRNEQFF. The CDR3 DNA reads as TGTAGCGTTAGACGAAATGAGCAGTTCTTC.

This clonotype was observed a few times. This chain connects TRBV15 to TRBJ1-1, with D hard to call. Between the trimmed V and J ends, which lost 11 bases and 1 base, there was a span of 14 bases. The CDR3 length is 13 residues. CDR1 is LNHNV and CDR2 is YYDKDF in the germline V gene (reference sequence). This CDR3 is CAVAWERNTEAFF. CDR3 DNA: TGTGCCGTTGCCTGGGAAAGGAACACTGAAGCTTTCTTT.

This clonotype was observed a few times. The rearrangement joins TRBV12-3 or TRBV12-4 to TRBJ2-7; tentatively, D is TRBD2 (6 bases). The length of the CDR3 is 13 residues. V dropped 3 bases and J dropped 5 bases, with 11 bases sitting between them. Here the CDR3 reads CASSLGDWDEQYF. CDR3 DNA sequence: TGTGCCAGCAGTTTGGGGGACTGGGACGAGCAGTACTTC.

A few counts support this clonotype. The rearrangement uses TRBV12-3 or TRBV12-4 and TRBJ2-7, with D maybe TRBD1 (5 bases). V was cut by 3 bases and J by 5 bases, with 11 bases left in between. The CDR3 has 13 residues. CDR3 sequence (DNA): TGTGCCAGCAGTTTGGGCAGGGTCCACGAGCAGTACTTC. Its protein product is CASSLGRVHEQYF.

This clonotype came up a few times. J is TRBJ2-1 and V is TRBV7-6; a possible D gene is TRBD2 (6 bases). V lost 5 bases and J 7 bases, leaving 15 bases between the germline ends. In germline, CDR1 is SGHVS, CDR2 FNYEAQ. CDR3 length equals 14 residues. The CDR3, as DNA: TGTGCCAGCAGCCCCCTCCCGGGAGCAAATGAGCAGTTCTTC. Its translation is CASSPLPGANEQFF.

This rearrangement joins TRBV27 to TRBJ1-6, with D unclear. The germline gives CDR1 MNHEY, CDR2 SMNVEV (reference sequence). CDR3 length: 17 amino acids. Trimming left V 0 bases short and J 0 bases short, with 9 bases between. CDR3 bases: TGTGCCAGCAGTTTATCGGGAAGAAGCTCCTATAATTCACCCCTCCACTTT. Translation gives CASSLSGRSSYNSPLHF.

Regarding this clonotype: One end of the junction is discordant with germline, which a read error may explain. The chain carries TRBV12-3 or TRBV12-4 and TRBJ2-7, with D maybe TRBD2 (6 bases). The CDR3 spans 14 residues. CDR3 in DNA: TGTGCCATCCTCTTGGAGGGAAGGACCTACGGGCAGTACTTC. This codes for CAILLEGRTYGQYF.

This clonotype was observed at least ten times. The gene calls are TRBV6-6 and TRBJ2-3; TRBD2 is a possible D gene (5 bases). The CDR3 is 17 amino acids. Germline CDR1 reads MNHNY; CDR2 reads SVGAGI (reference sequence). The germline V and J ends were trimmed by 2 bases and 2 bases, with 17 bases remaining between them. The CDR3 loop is CASSYLRGSSPTDTQYF. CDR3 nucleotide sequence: TGTGCCAGCAGTTACCTCCGGGGTAGCAGTCCCACAGATACGCAGTATTTT.